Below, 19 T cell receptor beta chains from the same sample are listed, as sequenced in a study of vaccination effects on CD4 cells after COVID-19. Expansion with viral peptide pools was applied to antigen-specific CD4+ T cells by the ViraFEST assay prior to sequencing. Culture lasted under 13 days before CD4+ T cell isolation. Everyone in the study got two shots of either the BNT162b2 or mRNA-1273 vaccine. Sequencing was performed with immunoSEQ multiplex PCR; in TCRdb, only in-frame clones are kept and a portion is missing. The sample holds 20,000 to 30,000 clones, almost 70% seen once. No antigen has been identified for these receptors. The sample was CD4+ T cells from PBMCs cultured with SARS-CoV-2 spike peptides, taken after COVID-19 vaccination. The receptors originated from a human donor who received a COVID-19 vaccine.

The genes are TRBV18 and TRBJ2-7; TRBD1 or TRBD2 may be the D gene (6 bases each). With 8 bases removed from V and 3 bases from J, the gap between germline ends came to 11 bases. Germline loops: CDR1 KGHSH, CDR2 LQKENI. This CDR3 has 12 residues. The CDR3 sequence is CASTGAYYEQYF. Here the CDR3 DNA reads TGTGCCAGCACGGGGGCCTACTACGAGCAGTACTTC.

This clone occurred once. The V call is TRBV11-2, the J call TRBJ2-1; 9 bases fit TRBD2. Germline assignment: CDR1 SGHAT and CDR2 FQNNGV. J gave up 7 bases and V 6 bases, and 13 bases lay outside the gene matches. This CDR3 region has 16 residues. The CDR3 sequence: CASRLMREGLGNEQFF. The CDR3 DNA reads TGTGCCAGCAGGCTAATGCGGGAGGGCCTAGGAAATGAGCAGTTCTTC.

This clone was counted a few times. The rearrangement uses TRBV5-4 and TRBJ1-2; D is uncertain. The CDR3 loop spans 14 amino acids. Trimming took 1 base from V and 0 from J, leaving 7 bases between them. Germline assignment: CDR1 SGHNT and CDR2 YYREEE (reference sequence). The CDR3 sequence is CASSLWGTNYGYTF. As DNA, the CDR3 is TGTGCCAGCAGCTTGTGGGGAACTAACTATGGCTACACCTTC.

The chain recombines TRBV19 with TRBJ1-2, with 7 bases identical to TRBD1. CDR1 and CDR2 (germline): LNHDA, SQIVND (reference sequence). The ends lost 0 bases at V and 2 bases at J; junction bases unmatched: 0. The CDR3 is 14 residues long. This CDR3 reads CASSIEGQNYGYTF. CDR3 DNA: TGTGCCAGTAGTATAGAGGGACAGAACTATGGCTACACCTTC.

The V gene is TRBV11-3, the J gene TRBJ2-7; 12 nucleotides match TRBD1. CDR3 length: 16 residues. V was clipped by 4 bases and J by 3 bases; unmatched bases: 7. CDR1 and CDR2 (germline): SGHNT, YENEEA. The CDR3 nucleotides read TGTGCCAGCAGCTACGGGACAGGGGGCTATGGCTACGAGCAGTACTTC. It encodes CASSYGTGGYGYEQYF.

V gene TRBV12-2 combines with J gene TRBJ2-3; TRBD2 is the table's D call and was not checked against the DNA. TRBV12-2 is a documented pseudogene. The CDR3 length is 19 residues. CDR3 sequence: CASRPEGTSGDHGTDTQYF. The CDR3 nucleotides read TGTGCAAGTCGCCCAGAGGGGACTAGCGGGGACCATGGCACAGATACGCAGTATTTT.

The CDR3 DNA reads TGTGCCAGCAGCGTAGGGGACAGGGAAGGCTACACCTTC. Translated: CASSVGDREGYTF. The chain joins TRBV9 to TRBJ1-2; 9 bases map to TRBD1. V was clipped by 0 bases and J by 8 bases; unmatched bases: 2. CDR3 size: 13 residues. Germline V gene lookup returns CDR1 SGDLS and CDR2 YYNGEE. Full variable domain (remainder filled in from reference TRBV9 and TRBJ1-2): DSGVTQTPKHLITATGQRVTLRCSPRSGDLSVYWYQQSLDQGLQFLIQYYNGEERAKGNILERFSAQQFPDLHSELNLSSLELGDSALYFCASSVGDREGYTFGSGTRLTVV.

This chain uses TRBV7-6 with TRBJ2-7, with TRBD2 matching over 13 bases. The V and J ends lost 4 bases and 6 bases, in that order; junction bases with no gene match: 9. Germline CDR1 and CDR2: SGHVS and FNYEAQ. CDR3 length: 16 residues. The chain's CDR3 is CASSSGLAGKKREQYF. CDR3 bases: TGTGCCAGCAGCTCGGGACTAGCGGGGAAAAAGCGCGAGCAGTACTTC.

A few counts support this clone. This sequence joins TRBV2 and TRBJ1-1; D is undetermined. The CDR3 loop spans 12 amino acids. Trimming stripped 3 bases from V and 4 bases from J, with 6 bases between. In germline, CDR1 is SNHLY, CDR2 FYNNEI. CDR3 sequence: CASSDRSTEAFF. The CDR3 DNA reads TGTGCCAGCAGTGATAGGTCCACTGAAGCTTTCTTT.

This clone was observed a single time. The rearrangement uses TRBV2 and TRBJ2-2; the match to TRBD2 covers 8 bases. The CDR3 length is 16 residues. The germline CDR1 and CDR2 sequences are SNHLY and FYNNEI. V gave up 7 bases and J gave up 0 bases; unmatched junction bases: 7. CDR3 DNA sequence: TGTGCCAGCAATCCCGGGGGACTAGCGAACACCGGGGAGCTGTTTTTT. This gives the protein CASNPGGLANTGELFF.

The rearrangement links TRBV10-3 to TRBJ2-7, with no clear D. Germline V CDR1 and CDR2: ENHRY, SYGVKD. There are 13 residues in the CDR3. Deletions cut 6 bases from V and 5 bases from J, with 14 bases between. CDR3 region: CAIRPDGVNEQYF. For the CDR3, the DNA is TGTGCCATCAGACCCGATGGTGTCAACGAGCAGTACTTC.

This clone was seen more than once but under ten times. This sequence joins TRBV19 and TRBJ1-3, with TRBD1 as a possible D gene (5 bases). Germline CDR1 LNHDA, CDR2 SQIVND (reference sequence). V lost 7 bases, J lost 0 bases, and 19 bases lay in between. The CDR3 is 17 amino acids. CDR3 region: CASTEYHRFSSGNTIYF. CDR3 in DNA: TGTGCCAGTACCGAATATCACAGGTTTAGCTCTGGAAACACCATATATTTT.

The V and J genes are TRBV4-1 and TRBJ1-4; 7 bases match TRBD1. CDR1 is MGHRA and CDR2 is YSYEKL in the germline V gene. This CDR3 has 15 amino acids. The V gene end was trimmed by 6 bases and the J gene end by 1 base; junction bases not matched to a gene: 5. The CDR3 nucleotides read TGCGCCAGCAGGCTCGACAGGGTAACTAATGAAAAACTGTTTTTT. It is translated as CASRLDRVTNEKLFF.

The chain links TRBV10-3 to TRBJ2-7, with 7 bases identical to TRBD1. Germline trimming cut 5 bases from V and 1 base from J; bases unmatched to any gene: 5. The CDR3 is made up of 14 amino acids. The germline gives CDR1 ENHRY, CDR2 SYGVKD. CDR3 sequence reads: CAISTGTDSYEQYF. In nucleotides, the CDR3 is TGTGCCATCAGTACAGGGACAGATTCCTACGAGCAGTACTTC.

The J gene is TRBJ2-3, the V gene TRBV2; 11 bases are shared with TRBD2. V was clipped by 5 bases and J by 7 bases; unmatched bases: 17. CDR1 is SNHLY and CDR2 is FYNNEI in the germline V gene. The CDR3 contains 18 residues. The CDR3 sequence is CASSTSGGANNRPNTQYF. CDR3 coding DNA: TGTGCCAGCAGTACTAGCGGGGGTGCAAATAATAGACCTAATACGCAGTATTTT.

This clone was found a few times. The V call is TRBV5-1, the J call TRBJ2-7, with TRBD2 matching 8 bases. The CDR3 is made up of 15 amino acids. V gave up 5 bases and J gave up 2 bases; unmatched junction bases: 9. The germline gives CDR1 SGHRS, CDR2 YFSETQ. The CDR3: CASRPKAGETYEQYF. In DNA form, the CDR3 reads TGCGCCAGCAGACCAAAAGCGGGGGAAACCTACGAGCAGTACTTC.

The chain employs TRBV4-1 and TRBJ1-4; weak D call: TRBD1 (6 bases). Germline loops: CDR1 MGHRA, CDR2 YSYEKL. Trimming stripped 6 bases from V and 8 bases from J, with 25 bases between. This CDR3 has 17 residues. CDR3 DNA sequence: TGCGCCAGCAGTAAGACATTCGGGACACCAATCGGGGAAAAACTGTTTTTT. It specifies CASSKTFGTPIGEKLFF.

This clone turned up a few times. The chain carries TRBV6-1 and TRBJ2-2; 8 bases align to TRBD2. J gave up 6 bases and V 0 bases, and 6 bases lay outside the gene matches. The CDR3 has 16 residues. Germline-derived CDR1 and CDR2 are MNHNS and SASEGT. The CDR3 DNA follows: TGTGCCAGCAGTGAAGCCCGGCGGGGGGCTCCCGGGGAGCTGTTTTTT. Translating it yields CASSEARRGAPGELFF.

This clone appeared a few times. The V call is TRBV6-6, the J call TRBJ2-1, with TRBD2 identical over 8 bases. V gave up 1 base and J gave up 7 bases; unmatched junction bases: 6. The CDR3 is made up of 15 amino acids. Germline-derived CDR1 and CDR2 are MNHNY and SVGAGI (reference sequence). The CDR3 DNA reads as TGTGCCAGCAGTTACTTTACGGGGGGGCCGAATGAGCAGTTCTTC. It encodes CASSYFTGGPNEQFF.